Listed below are T cell receptor beta chains from one sample, sequenced in a study of vaccination and CD4 T cells after COVID-19. MiXCR, run by TCRdb on the PCR reads, gives a single entry per CDR3 protein. The table includes 13,000 to 15,000 distinct CDR3 sequences, 50% to 75% detected once. The antigens these receptors bind are not known. Material for sequencing was CD4+ T cells from blood, cultured in vitro. These receptor sequences come from a human donor who had recovered from COVID-19. The CDR3 runs from the conserved cysteine through the conserved F or W. D genes are given only for firm matches. The size of a clone is reported for some rows only, either as once, few or many, or as a class for expanded clones.

V gene,D gene,J gene,clone size,CDR3 DNA,CDR3 protein
TRBV6-1,.,TRBJ1-1,few,TGTGCCAGCAGACAGGGACTGAACACTGAAGCTTTCTTT,CASRQGLNTEAFF
TRBV24-1,TRBD1,TRBJ2-7,.,TGTGCCACCAGTGATATACCCCCCCCGCTGCCCGACAGGGGGTATATCGCCCCTTACTACGAGCAGTACTTC,CATSDIPPPLPDRGYIAPYYEQYF
TRBV20-1,.,TRBJ2-7,.,TGCAGTGCTCCCGAGGGCAGCAAACTAGTTAGCTCCTACGAGCAGTACTTC,CSAPEGSKLVSSYEQYF
TRBV24-1,.,TRBJ2-3,once,TGTGTTCCATGGGGGGACACAGATACGCAGTATTTT,CVPWGDTDTQYF
TRBV6-1,.,TRBJ2-5,.,TGTGCCAGCGTCAGGACTGTTCAAGAGACCCAGTACTTC,CASVRTVQETQYF
TRBV11-2,TRBD1,TRBJ1-1,.,TGTGCCAGCAGCTTAGGACAGGGTGAATCTGAAGCTTTCTTT,CASSLGQGESEAFF
TRBV6-1,.,TRBJ1-2,.,TGTGCCAGCAGTGAAGCAGGGAACTATGGCTACACCTTC,CASSEAGNYGYTF
TRBV6-1,.,TRBJ2-2,.,TGTGCCAGCAGGCCACCGGGGTACGGGGAGCTGTTTTTT,CASRPPGYGELFF
TRBV6-1,.,TRBJ1-1,.,TGTGCCAGCAGCCCCCGTAGGGGAGGGGGGACTGAAGCTTTCTTT,CASSPRRGGGTEAFF
TRBV7-2,TRBD1,TRBJ1-2,once,TGTGCCAGCAGCTTACAGCCGGGACAGGTGCTTATGGGTGGCTACACCTTC,CASSLQPGQVLMGGYTF
TRBV10-3,TRBD1,TRBJ2-2,.,TGTGCCATCGGTGGGAGGACAGGGGGCACCGGGGAGCTGTTTTTT,CAIGGRTGGTGELFF
TRBV7-9,.,TRBJ1-2,few,TGTGCCAGCAGCTTCGGGGGAATAGGCTATGGCTACACCTTC,CASSFGGIGYGYTF
TRBV20-1,.,TRBJ2-1,.,TGCAGTGCTAGAGGTTTACGGGGCAGGGACAATGAGCAGTTCTTC,CSARGLRGRDNEQFF
TRBV7-2,.,TRBJ1-3,.,TGTGCCAGCAGCACTCAATCAGGGGCTGGAAACACCATATATTTT,CASSTQSGAGNTIYF
TRBV7-2,.,TRBJ1-5,.,TGTGCCAGCAGCTGGGACTCGGGCAATCAGCCCCAGCATTTT,CASSWDSGNQPQHF
TRBV28,.,TRBJ1-5,.,TGTGCCAGCCTCCGGGCAGGGGGCAATCAGCCCCAGCATTTT,CASLRAGGNQPQHF
TRBV10-1,.,TRBJ2-3,.,TGCGCCAGCAGTGAGTTTGTAGGGGTTGGTACGCAGTATTTT,CASSEFVGVGTQYF
TRBV7-9,.,TRBJ2-5,.,TGTGCCAGCAGCTTTAGTAGCGTTCGGGAGACCCAGTACTTC,CASSFSSVRETQYF
TRBV7-2,.,TRBJ1-2,.,TGTGCCAGCAGCTTAAGCGGTGGCGCACGGCCCTATGGCTACACCTTC,CASSLSGGARPYGYTF
TRBV6-1,.,TRBJ2-7,few,TGTGCCAGCAGGCAAGAGTTGTCCTACGAGCAGTACTTC,CASRQELSYEQYF
TRBV12-3/TRBV12-4,.,TRBJ1-6,.,TGTGCCAGCAGTTCTTCCCGGGACGGACATAATTCACCCCTCCACTTT,CASSSSRDGHNSPLHF
TRBV6-2/TRBV6-3,.,TRBJ1-5,.,TGTGCCAGCAGTTCGGGGGTTTCGTGGCAGCCCCAGCATTTT,CASSSGVSWQPQHF
TRBV19,TRBD1,TRBJ1-2,.,TGTGCCAGCAAAGGACAGGGGTTGTCTACTGCTAACTATGGCTACACCTTC,CASKGQGLSTANYGYTF
TRBV7-2,.,TRBJ1-6,.,TGTGCCAGCAGCCCTTCGGGGAGGGGTAGATCACCCCTCCACTTT,CASSPSGRGRSPLHF
TRBV6-2/TRBV6-3,TRBD1,TRBJ1-2,few,TGTGCCAGCAGTTACTCGGCAGGGGGTGGCTATGGCTACACCTTC,CASSYSAGGGYGYTF
TRBV30,.,TRBJ1-1,.,TGTGCCTGGAGAGGGCACTCAGGGGAGGCTGAAGCTTTCTTT,CAWRGHSGEAEAFF
TRBV6-1,TRBD1,TRBJ1-2,.,TGTGCCACCTCTCCCCGACAGGGTCGTGGCTACACCTTC,CATSPRQGRGYTF
TRBV20-1,TRBD2,TRBJ2-5,few,TGCAGTGCTGGGGGCGCGGCTAGCGGGGTACAAGAGACCCAGTACTTC,CSAGGAASGVQETQYF
TRBV7-7,TRBD2,TRBJ2-1,few,TGTGCCAGCAGCCCCGGGACTAGCGTTTACAATGAGCAGTTCTTC,CASSPGTSVYNEQFF
TRBV6-2/TRBV6-3,.,TRBJ1-1,few,TGTGCCAGCAGACCGCAACCCCCACCCGACACTGAAGCTTTCTTT,CASRPQPPPDTEAFF
TRBV19,.,TRBJ2-3,.,TGTGCCAGCACGAGCGGACTCACAGATACGCAGTATTTT,CASTSGLTDTQYF
TRBV6-2/TRBV6-3,.,TRBJ2-7,.,TGTGCCAGCAGTTACTCATGGGTGGAGCAGTACTTC,CASSYSWVEQYF
TRBV27,TRBD1,TRBJ2-2,.,TGTGCCAGCAGTCTACGGTACCGGGACAGGGGGCAGGGGACCGGGGAGCTGTTTTTT,CASSLRYRDRGQGTGELFF
TRBV7-9,.,TRBJ2-2,.,TGTGCCAGCAGCATGCCCGGGGACCTGAACACCGGGGAGCTGTTTTTT,CASSMPGDLNTGELFF
TRBV24-1,.,TRBJ2-3,.,TGTGCCACCAGTGTGTTGCGGAGAAACACAGATACGCAGTATTTT,CATSVLRRNTDTQYF
TRBV7-9,TRBD2,TRBJ2-3,.,TGTGCCAGCAGCCGGTGGCTAGCGGGGGGCCCCGCAGATACGCAGTATTTT,CASSRWLAGGPADTQYF
TRBV15,TRBD1,TRBJ1-5,few,TGTGCCACCAGCAGAGATGGCAGGGGGCAGAATCAGCCCCAGCATTTT,CATSRDGRGQNQPQHF
TRBV28,TRBD1,TRBJ1-5,.,TGTGCCAGCACCCAATTGCGGTTTACAGGGGGTGTTAGCAATCAGCCCCAGCATTTT,CASTQLRFTGGVSNQPQHF
TRBV7-9,TRBD1,TRBJ1-1,.,TGTGCCAGCAGCTTAGCGACAGGGATGAACACTGAAGCTTTCTTT,CASSLATGMNTEAFF
TRBV6-2/TRBV6-3,.,TRBJ1-3,.,TGTGCCAGCTGCCGGGACAACTCTGGAAACACCATATATTTT,CASCRDNSGNTIYF
TRBV27,.,TRBJ1-3,once,TGTGCCAGCAGTTTAAAGGCCTCTGGAAACACCATATATTTT,CASSLKASGNTIYF
TRBV20-1,.,TRBJ1-3,few,TGCAGTGCTAGAGTTTCGGGAGGGGGGCGAGGAAACACCATATATTTT,CSARVSGGGRGNTIYF
TRBV7-8,.,TRBJ2-5,.,TGTGCCAGCAGCGGAGGAGGGAGTCTTTGGGAGACCCAGTACTTC,CASSGGGSLWETQYF
TRBV27,TRBD1,TRBJ1-5,few,TGTGCCAGCAGTTTATCGAAGGGCGCAGGGGGTTTAGGGCAGCCCCAGCATTTT,CASSLSKGAGGLGQPQHF
TRBV6-2/TRBV6-3,TRBD1,TRBJ2-2,few,TGTGCCAGCAGCCGGAACAGGGGGGAGGTCGGGGAGCTGTTTTTT,CASSRNRGEVGELFF
TRBV20-1,.,TRBJ2-7,.,TGCAGTGCTAGCTCGACAGCCTCCTACGAGCAGTACTTC,CSASSTASYEQYF
TRBV4-3,.,TRBJ1-2,.,TGCGCCAGCAGCCAAGGGTCCCACTATGGCTACACCTTC,CASSQGSHYGYTF
TRBV7-2,TRBD1,TRBJ1-3,.,TGTGCCAGCAGCGCCCGACAGGGGGCCTCTGGAAACACCATATATTTT,CASSARQGASGNTIYF
TRBV2,TRBD1,TRBJ1-5,.,TGTGCCAGCAGGGACAGGGGAGGTGGGCAGCTCCAGCATTTT,CASRDRGGGQLQHF
TRBV27,.,TRBJ1-6,.,TGTGCCAGCACCCTGAGGACAGCCGATAATTCACCCCTCCACTTT,CASTLRTADNSPLHF
TRBV6-1,TRBD1,TRBJ1-1,.,TGTGCCAGCGCCGAAACAGGGGGATCGGCTGAAGCTTTCTTT,CASAETGGSAEAFF
TRBV7-2,.,TRBJ1-6,.,TGTGCCAGCAGCGAAAGACTCGATTCACCCCTCCACTTT,CASSERLDSPLHF
TRBV5-4,TRBD2,TRBJ2-7,.,TGTGCCAGCAGCTCTCCCGGGACTAGCGTGCAGTACTTC,CASSSPGTSVQYF